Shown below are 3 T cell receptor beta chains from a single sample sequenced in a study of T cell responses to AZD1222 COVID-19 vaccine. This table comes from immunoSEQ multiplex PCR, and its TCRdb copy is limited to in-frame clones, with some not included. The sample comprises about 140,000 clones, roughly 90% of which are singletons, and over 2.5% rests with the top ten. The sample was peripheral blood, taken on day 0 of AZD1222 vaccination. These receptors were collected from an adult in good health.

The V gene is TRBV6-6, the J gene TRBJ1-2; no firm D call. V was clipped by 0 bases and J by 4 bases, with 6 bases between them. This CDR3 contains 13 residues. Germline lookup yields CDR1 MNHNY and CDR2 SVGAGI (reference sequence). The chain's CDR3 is CASSYSGTYGYTF. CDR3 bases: TGTGCCAGCAGTTACTCGGGAACCTATGGCTACACCTTC.

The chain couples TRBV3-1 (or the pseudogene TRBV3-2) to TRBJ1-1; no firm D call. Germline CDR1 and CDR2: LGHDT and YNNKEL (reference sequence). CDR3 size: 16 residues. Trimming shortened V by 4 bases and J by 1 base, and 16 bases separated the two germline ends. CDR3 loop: CASSLRRRAENTEAFF. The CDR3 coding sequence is TGTGCCAGCAGCCTACGGAGAAGGGCGGAGAACACTGAAGCTTTCTTT.

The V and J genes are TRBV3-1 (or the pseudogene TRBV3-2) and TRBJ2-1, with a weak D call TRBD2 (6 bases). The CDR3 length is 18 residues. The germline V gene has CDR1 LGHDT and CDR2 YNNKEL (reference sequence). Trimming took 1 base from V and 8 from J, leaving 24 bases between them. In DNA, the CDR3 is TGTGCCAGCAGCCAAGGGAACTGGCCGGGACTGCGTCCCGATGAGCAGTTCTTC. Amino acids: CASSQGNWPGLRPDEQFF.